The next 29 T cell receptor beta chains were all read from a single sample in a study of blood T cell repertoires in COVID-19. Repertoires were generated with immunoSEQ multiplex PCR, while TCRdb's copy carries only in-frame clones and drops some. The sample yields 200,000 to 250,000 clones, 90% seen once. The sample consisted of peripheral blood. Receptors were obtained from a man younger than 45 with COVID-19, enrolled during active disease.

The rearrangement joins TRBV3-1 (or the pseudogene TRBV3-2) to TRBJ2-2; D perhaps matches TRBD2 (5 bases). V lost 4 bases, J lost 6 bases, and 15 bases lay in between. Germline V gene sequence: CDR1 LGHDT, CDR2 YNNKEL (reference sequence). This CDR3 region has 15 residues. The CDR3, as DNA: TGTGCCAGCAGCCCCCTCGAGCGGAGATCCGGGGAGCTGTTTTTT. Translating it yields CASSPLERRSGELFF.

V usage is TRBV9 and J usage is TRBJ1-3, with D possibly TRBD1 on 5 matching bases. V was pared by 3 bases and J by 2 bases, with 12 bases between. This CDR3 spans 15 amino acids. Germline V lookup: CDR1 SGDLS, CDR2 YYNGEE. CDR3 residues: CASSALSTAGNTIYF. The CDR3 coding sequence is TGTGCCAGCAGCGCCCTATCGACAGCTGGAAACACCATATATTTT.

In DNA, the CDR3 is TGTGCCAGTAGTATATACGACAGGCTCAATCAGCCCCAGCATTTT. Protein: CASSIYDRLNQPQHF. V and J are TRBV19 and TRBJ1-5; tentative D call: TRBD1 (6 bases). CDR1 LNHDA and CDR2 SQIVND come from the germline V gene (reference sequence). Trimming stripped 2 bases from V and 3 bases from J, with 11 bases between. The CDR3 consists of 15 residues.

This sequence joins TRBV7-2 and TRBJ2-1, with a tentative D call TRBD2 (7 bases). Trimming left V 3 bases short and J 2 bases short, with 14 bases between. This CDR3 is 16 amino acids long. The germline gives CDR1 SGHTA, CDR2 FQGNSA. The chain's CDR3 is CASSFISGGAYNEQFF. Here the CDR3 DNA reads TGTGCCAGCAGCTTCATCTCGGGGGGCGCCTACAATGAGCAGTTCTTC.

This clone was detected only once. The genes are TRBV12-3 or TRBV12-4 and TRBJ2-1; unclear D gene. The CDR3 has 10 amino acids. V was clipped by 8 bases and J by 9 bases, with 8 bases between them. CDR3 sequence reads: CASALSEQFF. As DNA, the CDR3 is TGTGCCAGCGCCTTGAGTGAGCAGTTCTTC.

The CDR3 region is CASSLAPQGDGGYTF. CDR3 sequence (DNA): TGTGCCAGCAGCTTGGCCCCACAGGGGGACGGTGGCTACACCTTC. This chain connects TRBV7-2 to TRBJ1-2; 8 bases fit TRBD1. Germline V gene sequence: CDR1 SGHTA, CDR2 FQGNSA. The junction had 10 bases not matched to a gene; V was cut back by 3 bases and J by 7 bases. The CDR3 has 15 residues.

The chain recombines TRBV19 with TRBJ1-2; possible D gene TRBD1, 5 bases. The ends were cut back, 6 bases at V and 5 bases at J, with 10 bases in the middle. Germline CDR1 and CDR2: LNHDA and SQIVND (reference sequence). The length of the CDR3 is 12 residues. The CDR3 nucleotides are TGTGCCAGTAGGCAGGGTTATTATGGCTACACCTTC. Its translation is CASRQGYYGYTF.

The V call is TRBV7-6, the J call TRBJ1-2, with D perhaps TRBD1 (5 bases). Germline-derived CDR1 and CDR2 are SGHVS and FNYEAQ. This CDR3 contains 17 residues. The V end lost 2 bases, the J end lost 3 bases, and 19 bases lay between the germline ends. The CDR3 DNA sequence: TGTGCCAGCAGCTTAACCCCGCTGGCAGGGATCGACTATGGCTACACCTTC. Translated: CASSLTPLAGIDYGYTF.

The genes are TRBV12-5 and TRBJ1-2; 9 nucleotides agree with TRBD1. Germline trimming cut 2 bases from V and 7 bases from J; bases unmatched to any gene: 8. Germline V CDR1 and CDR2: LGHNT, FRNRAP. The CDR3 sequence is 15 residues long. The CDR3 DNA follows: TGTGCTAGTGGTTTGTTTACAGGGGGCTTTGGTGGCTACACCTTC. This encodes CASGLFTGGFGGYTF.

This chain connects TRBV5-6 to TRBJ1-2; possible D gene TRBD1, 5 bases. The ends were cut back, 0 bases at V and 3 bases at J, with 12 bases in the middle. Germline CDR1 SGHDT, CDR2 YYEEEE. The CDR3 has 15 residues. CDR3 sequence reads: CASSLAGLLDYGYTF. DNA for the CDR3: TGTGCCAGCAGCTTGGCGGGACTGTTGGACTATGGCTACACCTTC. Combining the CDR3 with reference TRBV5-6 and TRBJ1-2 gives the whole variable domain DAGVTQSPTHLIKTRGQQVTLRCSPKSGHDTVSWYQQALGQGPQFIFQYYEEEERQRGNFPDRFSGHQFPNYSSELNVNALLLGDSALYLCASSLAGLLDYGYTFGSGTRLTVV.

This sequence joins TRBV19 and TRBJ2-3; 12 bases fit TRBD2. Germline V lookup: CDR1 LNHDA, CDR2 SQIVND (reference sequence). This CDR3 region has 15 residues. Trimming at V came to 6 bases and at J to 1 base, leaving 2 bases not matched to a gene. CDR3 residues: CASRLAGGRTDTQYF. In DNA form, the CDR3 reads TGTGCCAGTAGACTAGCGGGGGGCCGCACAGATACGCAGTATTTT.

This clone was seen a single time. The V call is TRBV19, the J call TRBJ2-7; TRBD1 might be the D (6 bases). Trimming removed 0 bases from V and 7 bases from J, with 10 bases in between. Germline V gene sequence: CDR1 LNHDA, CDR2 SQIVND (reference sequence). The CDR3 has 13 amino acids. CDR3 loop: CASSIEGRGEQYF. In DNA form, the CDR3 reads TGTGCCAGTAGTATAGAGGGCAGGGGAGAGCAGTACTTC.

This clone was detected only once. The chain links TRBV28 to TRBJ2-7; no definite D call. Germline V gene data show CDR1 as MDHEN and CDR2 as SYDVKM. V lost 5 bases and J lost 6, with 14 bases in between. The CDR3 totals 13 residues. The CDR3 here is CASSPTHLVEQYF. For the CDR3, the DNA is TGTGCCAGCAGTCCCACACACCTCGTCGAGCAGTACTTC.

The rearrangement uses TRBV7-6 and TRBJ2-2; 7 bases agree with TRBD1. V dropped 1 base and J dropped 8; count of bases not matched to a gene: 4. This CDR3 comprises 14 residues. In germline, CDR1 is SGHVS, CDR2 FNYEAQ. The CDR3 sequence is CASSLGQGRGELFF. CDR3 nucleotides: TGTGCCAGCAGCTTAGGACAGGGACGTGGGGAGCTGTTTTTT.

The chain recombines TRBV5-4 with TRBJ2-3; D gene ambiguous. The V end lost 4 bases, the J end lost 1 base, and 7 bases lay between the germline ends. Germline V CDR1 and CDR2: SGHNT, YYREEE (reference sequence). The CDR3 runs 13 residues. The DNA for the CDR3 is TGTGCCAGCAGCGAAGTAGGCACAGATACGCAGTATTTT. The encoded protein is CASSEVGTDTQYF.

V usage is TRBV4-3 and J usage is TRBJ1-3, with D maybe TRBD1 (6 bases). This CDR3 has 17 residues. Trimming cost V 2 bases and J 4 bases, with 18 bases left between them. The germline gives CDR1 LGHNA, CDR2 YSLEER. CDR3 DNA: TGCGCCAGCAGCCAATCGCCTTGGCGGACAGAAGGAAACACCATATATTTT. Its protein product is CASSQSPWRTEGNTIYF.

The CDR3 protein is CASSIEPGISYEQYF. The CDR3 DNA reads as TGCGCCAGCAGCATCGAACCGGGAATCTCCTACGAGCAGTACTTC. The V call is TRBV5-1, the J call TRBJ2-7, with D perhaps matching TRBD2 (5 bases). Trimming stripped 4 bases from V and 0 bases from J, with 14 bases between. The germline V gene encodes CDR1 SGHRS and CDR2 YFSETQ. This CDR3 has 15 amino acids.

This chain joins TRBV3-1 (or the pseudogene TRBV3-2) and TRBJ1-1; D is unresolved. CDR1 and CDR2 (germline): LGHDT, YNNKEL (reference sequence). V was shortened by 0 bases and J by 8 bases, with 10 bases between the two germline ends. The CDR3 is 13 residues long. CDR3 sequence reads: CASSQEGITEAFF. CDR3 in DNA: TGTGCCAGCAGCCAAGAGGGCATCACCGAAGCTTTCTTT.

The CDR3 here is CASSQSGGAHNEQFF. CDR3 DNA sequence: TGTGCCAGCAGCCAGAGCGGGGGGGCTCACAATGAGCAGTTCTTC. The chain joins TRBV3-1 (or the pseudogene TRBV3-2) to TRBJ2-1, with 10 bases fitting TRBD2. The CDR3 extends over 15 amino acids. The ends lost 3 bases at V and 5 bases at J; junction bases unmatched: 4. The germline gives CDR1 LGHDT, CDR2 YNNKEL (reference sequence).

Written as DNA, the CDR3 is TGTGCCAGCAGTTTCACACCGCAAGAGACCCAGTACTTC. Residues: CASSFTPQETQYF. The J gene is TRBJ2-5, the V gene TRBV27, with no clear D. Germline V gene data show CDR1 as MNHEY and CDR2 as SMNVEV (reference sequence). There are 13 residues in the CDR3. V was cut by 3 bases and J by 2 bases, with 7 bases left in between.

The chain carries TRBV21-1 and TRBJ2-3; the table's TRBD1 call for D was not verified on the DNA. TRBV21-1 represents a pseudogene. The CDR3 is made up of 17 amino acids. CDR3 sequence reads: CASSKGQGFSFTDTQYF. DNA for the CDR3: TGTGCCAGCAGCAAAGGACAGGGGTTCTCATTCACAGATACGCAGTATTTT.

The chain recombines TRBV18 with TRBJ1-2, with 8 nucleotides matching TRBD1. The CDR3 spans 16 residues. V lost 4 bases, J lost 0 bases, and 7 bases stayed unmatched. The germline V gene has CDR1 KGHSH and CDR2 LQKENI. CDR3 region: CASSRGTGPSNYGYTF. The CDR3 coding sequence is TGTGCCAGCTCACGCGGGACAGGACCTTCTAACTATGGCTACACCTTC.

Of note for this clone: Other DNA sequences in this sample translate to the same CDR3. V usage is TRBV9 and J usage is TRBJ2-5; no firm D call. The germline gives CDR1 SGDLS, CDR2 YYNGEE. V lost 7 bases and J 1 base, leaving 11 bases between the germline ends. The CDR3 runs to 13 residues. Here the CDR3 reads CASSRQVQETQYF. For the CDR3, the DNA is TGTGCCAGCTCACGCCAGGTCCAAGAGACCCAGTACTTC.

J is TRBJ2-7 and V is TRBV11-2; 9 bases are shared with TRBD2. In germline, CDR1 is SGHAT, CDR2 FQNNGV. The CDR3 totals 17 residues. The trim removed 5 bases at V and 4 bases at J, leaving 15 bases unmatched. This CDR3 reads CASSASVASGNSYEQYF. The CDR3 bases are TGTGCCAGCAGCGCCTCGGTGGCTAGCGGGAACTCTTACGAGCAGTACTTC.

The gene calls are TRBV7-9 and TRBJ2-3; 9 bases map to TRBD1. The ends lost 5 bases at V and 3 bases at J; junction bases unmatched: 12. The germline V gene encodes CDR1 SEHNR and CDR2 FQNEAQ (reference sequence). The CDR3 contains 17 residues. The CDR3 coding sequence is TGTGCCAGCAGCCCATTTGGGACAGGGAGTGGAACAGATACGCAGTATTTT. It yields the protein CASSPFGTGSGTDTQYF. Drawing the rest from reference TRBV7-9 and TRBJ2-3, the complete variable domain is DTGVSQNPRHKITKRGQNVTFRCDPISEHNRLYWYRQTLGQGPEFLTYFQNEAQLEKSRLLSDRFSAERPKGSFSTLEIQRTEQGDSAMYLCASSPFGTGSGTDTQYFGPGTRLTVL.

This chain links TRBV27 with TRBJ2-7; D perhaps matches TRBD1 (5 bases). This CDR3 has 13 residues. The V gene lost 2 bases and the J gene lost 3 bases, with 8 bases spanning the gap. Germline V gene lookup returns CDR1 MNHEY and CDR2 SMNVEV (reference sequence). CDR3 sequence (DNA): TGTGCCAGCAGTTTAACCCAGGGCTACGAGCAGTACTTC. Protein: CASSLTQGYEQYF.

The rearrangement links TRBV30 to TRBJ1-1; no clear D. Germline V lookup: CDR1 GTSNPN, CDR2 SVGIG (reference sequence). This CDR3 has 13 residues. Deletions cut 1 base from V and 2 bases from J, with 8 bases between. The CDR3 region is CAWSGAANTEAFF. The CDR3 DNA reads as TGTGCCTGGAGTGGGGCCGCAAACACTGAAGCTTTCTTT.

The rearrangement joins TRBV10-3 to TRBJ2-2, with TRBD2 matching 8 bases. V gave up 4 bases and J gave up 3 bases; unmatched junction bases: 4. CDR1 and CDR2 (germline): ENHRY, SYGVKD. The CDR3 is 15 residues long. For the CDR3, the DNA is TGTGCCATCAGTGTACCCGGGGGGGACACCGGGGAGCTGTTTTTT. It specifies CAISVPGGDTGELFF.

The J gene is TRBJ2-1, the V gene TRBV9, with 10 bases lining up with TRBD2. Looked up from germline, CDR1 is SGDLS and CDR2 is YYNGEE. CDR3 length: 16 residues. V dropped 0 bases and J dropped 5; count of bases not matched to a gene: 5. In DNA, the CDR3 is TGTGCCAGCAGCGTAGCGGCTAGCGGGAGCCACAATGAGCAGTTCTTC. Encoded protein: CASSVAASGSHNEQFF.